The 15 T cell receptor beta chains below were found in one sample sequenced in a study of cytomegalovirus exposure and HLA in healthy donors. Here immunoSEQ multiplex PCR was the method, and the copy in TCRdb shows in-frame clones only, minus some. In the table there are 70,000 to 85,000 clones, around 95% of which are singletons. The sequenced sample was PBMCs. Every receptor here comes from a woman aged 18-30 years in good health and CMV-seropositive.

The rearrangement links TRBV25-1 to TRBJ1-1, with unresolved D. The CDR3 is 12 residues long. Looked up from germline, CDR1 is MGHDK and CDR2 is SYGVNS. V was cut by 6 bases and J by 1 base, with 6 bases left in between. CDR3 in amino acids: CASSSPNTEAFF. The CDR3 DNA is TGTGCCAGCAGCAGTCCGAACACTGAAGCTTTCTTT.

V gene TRBV5-1 combines with J gene TRBJ2-5; D uncertain. Germline V gene sequence: CDR1 SGHRS, CDR2 YFSETQ. The CDR3 is made up of 14 amino acids. Deletions cut 2 bases from V and 5 bases from J, with 13 bases between. In DNA form, the CDR3 reads TGCGCCAGCAGCTTTACCCACGAGGTCGAGACCCAGTACTTC. It specifies CASSFTHEVETQYF.

On this clone: Different DNA sequences within this sample yield the same CDR3. V and J are TRBV29-1 and TRBJ2-3; 10 nucleotides match TRBD1. Losses at the gene ends were 5 bases for V and 6 bases for J; bases not matched to a gene: 5. The CDR3 is 13 residues long. CDR1 is SQVTM, CDR2 ANQGSEA, per germline. The chain's CDR3 is CSVRQGARDTQYF. The CDR3, as DNA: TGCAGCGTTCGACAGGGGGCAAGGGATACGCAGTATTTT.

The chain recombines TRBV7-9 with TRBJ2-7; D not certain. The germline gives CDR1 SEHNR, CDR2 FQNEAQ (reference sequence). The CDR3 covers 12 residues. Trimming cost V 5 bases and J 3 bases, with 8 bases left between them. The CDR3 bases are TGTGCCAGCAGCCCGAACGGCTACGAGCAGTACTTC. This gives the protein CASSPNGYEQYF.

V is TRBV7-9 and J is TRBJ2-7, with 7 bases that match TRBD1. CDR1 is SEHNR, CDR2 FQNEAQ, per germline (reference sequence). Trimming at V came to 6 bases and at J to 0 bases, leaving 5 bases not matched to a gene. CDR3 length: 14 residues. The CDR3, as DNA: TGTGCCAGCAGTCGCCGGGACAGCTCCTACGAGCAGTACTTC. Amino acid sequence: CASSRRDSSYEQYF.

There are a few counts of this clone. The chain combines TRBV15 with TRBJ1-2; 9 bases match TRBD1. V gave up 0 bases and J gave up 4 bases; unmatched junction bases: 6. The length of the CDR3 is 16 residues. Germline V gives CDR1 LNHNV, CDR2 YYDKDF (reference sequence). The CDR3 nucleotides are TGTGCCACCAGCAGAGAGGACAGGGGAAAAATCTATGGCTACACCTTC. It is translated as CATSREDRGKIYGYTF.

The chain uses TRBV9 and TRBJ2-7; D may be TRBD1 (6 bases). With 3 bases removed from V and 4 bases from J, the gap between germline ends came to 11 bases. The germline gives CDR1 SGDLS, CDR2 YYNGEE. CDR3 length: 13 amino acids. CDR3 in DNA: TGTGCCAGCAGCGACAGGGTAACGTACGAGCAGTACTTC. This gives the protein CASSDRVTYEQYF.

The rearrangement joins TRBV5-4 to TRBJ2-1, with TRBD2 matching over 8 bases. CDR3 length: 15 residues. With V trimmed by 6 bases and J by 7 bases, 12 bases remained unmatched. CDR1 is SGHNT and CDR2 is YYREEE in the germline V gene (reference sequence). The CDR3 nucleotides read TGTGCCAGCACCCGGCGGGAGGTCCCACAAAATGAGCAGTTCTTC. Encoded protein: CASTRREVPQNEQFF.

V is TRBV11-3 and J is TRBJ1-2; tentatively, D is TRBD1 (5 bases). The CDR3 contains 12 residues. The V and J ends lost 4 bases and 7 bases respectively, with 10 bases between them. CDR1 SGHNT and CDR2 YENEEA come from the germline V gene. DNA of the CDR3: TGTGCCAGCAGCTCCAGGGTTTCTGGCTACACCTTC. Amino acids: CASSSRVSGYTF.

V usage is TRBV30 and J usage is TRBJ2-3; no clear D. V was pared by 5 bases and J by 1 base, with 10 bases between. The CDR3 extends over 13 amino acids. Germline V lookup: CDR1 GTSNPN, CDR2 SVGIG (reference sequence). The CDR3 is CAWEVDGTDTQYF. DNA for the CDR3: TGTGCCTGGGAGGTAGATGGCACAGATACGCAGTATTTT.

This rearrangement joins TRBV19 to TRBJ2-1; 8 bases map to TRBD2. With 3 bases clipped from V and 10 bases from J, the junction kept 5 bases outside the gene matches. The germline V gene has CDR1 LNHDA and CDR2 SQIVND (reference sequence). CDR3 length: 13 amino acids. The DNA of the CDR3 is TGTGCCAGTAGTATGGGACTAGTAGGGGAGCAGTTCTTC. The encoded protein is CASSMGLVGEQFF. The full variable domain, completed using reference TRBV19 and TRBJ2-1, is DGGITQSPKYLFRKEGQNVTLSCEQNLNHDAMYWYRQDPGQGLRLIYYSQIVNDFQKGDIAEGYSVSREKKESFPLTVTSAQKNPTAFYLCASSMGLVGEQFFGPGTRLTVL.

This clone was observed a few times. The chain carries TRBV6-6 and TRBJ1-2, with a possible D match to TRBD1 (6 bases). CDR1 and CDR2 (germline): MNHNY, SVGAGI (reference sequence). Trimming took off 6 bases at V and 0 bases at J, with 14 bases between the two ends. The CDR3 is made up of 15 amino acids. The CDR3 coding sequence is TGTGCCAGCAGGGAAAGTGGGGGCCCTAACTATGGCTACACCTTC. Translating it yields CASRESGGPNYGYTF.

The V call is TRBV19, the J call TRBJ1-1; the match to TRBD1 covers 7 bases. Germline trimming cut 3 bases from V and 4 bases from J; bases unmatched to any gene: 14. The CDR3 has 17 amino acids. Germline lookup yields CDR1 LNHDA and CDR2 SQIVND (reference sequence). The CDR3 DNA is TGTGCCAGTAGTATCCTCCGGAGACAGGGAGCAACCACTGAAGCTTTCTTT. Translated, it gives CASSILRRQGATTEAFF.

The J gene is TRBJ2-3, the V gene TRBV4-1; TRBD2 matches at 15 bases. The V segment lost 6 bases and the J segment 0 bases; nucleotides outside the gene matches: 7. The CDR3 loop spans 18 amino acids. Per the germline V gene, CDR1 is MGHRA and CDR2 is YSYEKL. CDR3 coding DNA: TGCGCCAGCAGTCCCGGGACTAGCGGGGGGATTAGCACAGATACGCAGTATTTT. It codes for CASSPGTSGGISTDTQYF.

This chain joins TRBV27 and TRBJ2-4, with D possibly being TRBD2 (5 bases). From germline, CDR1 is MNHEY and CDR2 SMNVEV (reference sequence). V was trimmed by 4 bases and J by 7 bases, leaving 11 bases between them. The CDR3 is 13 residues long. In DNA form, the CDR3 reads TGTGCCAGCAGTTCGGCGGGCTCGAACATTCAGTACTTC. This encodes CASSSAGSNIQYF.